A selection of T cell receptor beta chains follows, all from one sample in a study of beta chain features in type 1 diabetes. Sequenced by immunoSEQ multiplex PCR; TCRdb stores in-frame clones only, minus some. The sample lists 250,000 to 350,000 clones, approximately 14% occurring once. Sequencing was done on a sample of central memory CD4+ T cells from blood. Every receptor here comes from a man younger than 45 in good health. Both conserved end residues are part of each CDR3. The order of the fields is CDR3 length, V gene, D gene, clone size, J gene, CDR3 protein, CDR3 DNA. D genes are given only for firm matches. Clone size is given for some rows only: seen once, a few or many times, or a class if the clone is expanded.

>13|TRBV19|.|.|TRBJ1-5
CASRSSYNQPQHF
TGTGCCAGTAGGTCCAGTTATAATCAGCCCCAGCATTTT
>14|TRBV9|.|few|TRBJ2-1
CASSQVNQAGRQFF
TGTGCCAGCAGCCAAGTAAACCAGGCAGGTCGGCAGTTCTTC
>10|TRBV20-1|.|.|TRBJ1-2
CSARVGGYTF
TGCAGTGCTAGAGTTGGCGGCTACACCTTC
>13|TRBV5-1|.|few|TRBJ2-7
CASSQEQGYEQYF
TGCGCCAGCAGCCAGGAACAGGGATACGAGCAGTACTTC
>15|TRBV5-4|TRBD1|few|TRBJ1-3
CASSLGQGKANTIYF
TGTGCCAGCAGCTTGGGACAGGGTAAAGCAAACACCATATATTTT
>9|TRBV30|.|few|TRBJ1-1
CACGQRAFF
TGTGCCTGTGGACAGCGGGCTTTCTTT
>17|TRBV27|.|.|TRBJ1-4
CASSLRYSLATNEKLFF
TGTGCCAGCAGTTTACGTTACAGTTTGGCAACTAATGAAAAACTGTTTTTT
>14|TRBV7-2|TRBD1|.|TRBJ1-2
CASSLSPQGDGYTF
TGTGCCAGCAGCTTATCGCCACAGGGGGATGGCTACACCTTC
>14|TRBV6-5|TRBD1|few|TRBJ2-7
CASSADRDTYEQYF
TGTGCCAGCAGTGCCGACAGGGATACCTACGAGCAGTACTTC
>16|TRBV28|.|few|TRBJ1-3
CASSSLGGPSGNTIYF
TGTGCCAGCAGTTCCTTGGGGGGCCCCTCTGGAAACACCATATATTTT
>12|TRBV7-9|.|many|TRBJ1-1
CASSYDDTEAFF
TGTGCCAGCAGCTACGATGACACTGAAGCTTTCTTT
>12|TRBV29-1|.|.|TRBJ1-1
CIVRKWDTEAFF
TGCATCGTCCGCAAGTGGGACACTGAAGCTTTCTTT